The T cell receptor (beta chain) described here comes from a study of cytomegalovirus exposure and HLA in healthy donors. In its sample, this clone was seen once. Antigen unknown. Primers: 60 Vbeta forward and 13 Jbeta reverse. Sequencing used immunoSEQ multiplex PCR; TCRdb keeps in-frame clones, though not all of them. The sample has over 150,000 clones, approximately 80% seen once. The J segment lost 7 bases and the V segment lost 4 bases, leaving 10 bases of the junction unmatched. This CDR3 region has 15 residues. Germline assignment: CDR1 SGHNT and CDR2 YYREEE (reference sequence). Whole-study results and caveats: CMV serostatus was the sole immune exposure information available. Later analysis suggested links between common viral pathogens and several top significant clusters. In vitro, a few CMV-associated chains proved specific for CMV antigens. Rare sequences made up most TCRs, while some public TCRs were found in many donors.

The chain joins TRBV5-4 to TRBJ2-3, with 9 nucleotides matching TRBD2. The TCR originated in a man aged 18-30 years in good health and CMV-seropositive. The sample taken for sequencing was PBMCs. The CDR3 is CASSADSGSGNTQYF. CDR3 DNA sequence: TGTGCCAGCAGCGCCGATAGCGGGAGTGGGAATACGCAGTATTTT.